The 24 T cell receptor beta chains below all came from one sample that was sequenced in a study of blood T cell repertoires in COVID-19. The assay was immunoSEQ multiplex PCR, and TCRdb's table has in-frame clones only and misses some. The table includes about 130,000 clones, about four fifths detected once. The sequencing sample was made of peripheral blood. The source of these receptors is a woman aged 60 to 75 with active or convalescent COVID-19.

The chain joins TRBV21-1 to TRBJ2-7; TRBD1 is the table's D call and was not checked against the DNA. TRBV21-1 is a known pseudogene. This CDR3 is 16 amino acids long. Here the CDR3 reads CASSKEETVKSYEQYV. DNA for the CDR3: TGTGCCAGCAGCAAAGAGGAGACAGTGAAATCCTACGAGCAGTACGTC.

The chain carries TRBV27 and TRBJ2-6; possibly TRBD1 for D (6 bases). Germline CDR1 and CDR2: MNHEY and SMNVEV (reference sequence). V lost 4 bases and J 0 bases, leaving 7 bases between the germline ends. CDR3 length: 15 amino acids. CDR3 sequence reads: CASSSDSSGANVLTF. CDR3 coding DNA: TGTGCCAGCAGTTCGGACAGCTCTGGGGCCAACGTCCTGACTTTC.

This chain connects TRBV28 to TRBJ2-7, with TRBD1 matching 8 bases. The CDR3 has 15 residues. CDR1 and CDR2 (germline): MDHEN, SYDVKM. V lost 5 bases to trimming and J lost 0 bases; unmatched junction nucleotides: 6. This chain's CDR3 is CASSNGTGISYEQYF. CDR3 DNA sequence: TGTGCCAGCAGTAACGGGACAGGCATCTCCTACGAGCAGTACTTC.

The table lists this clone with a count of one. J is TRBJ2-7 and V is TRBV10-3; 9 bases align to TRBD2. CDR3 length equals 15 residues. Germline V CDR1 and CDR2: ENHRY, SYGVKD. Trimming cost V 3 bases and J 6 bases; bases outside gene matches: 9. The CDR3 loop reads CAISEGREGLREQYF. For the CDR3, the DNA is TGTGCCATCAGTGAAGGGCGGGAGGGCCTACGCGAGCAGTACTTC.

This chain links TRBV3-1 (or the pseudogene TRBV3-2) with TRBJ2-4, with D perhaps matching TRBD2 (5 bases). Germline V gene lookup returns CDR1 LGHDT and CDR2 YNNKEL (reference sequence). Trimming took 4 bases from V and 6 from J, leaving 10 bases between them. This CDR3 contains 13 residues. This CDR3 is CASSPRGSNIQYF. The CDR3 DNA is TGTGCCAGCAGCCCTCGGGGTTCAAACATTCAGTACTTC.

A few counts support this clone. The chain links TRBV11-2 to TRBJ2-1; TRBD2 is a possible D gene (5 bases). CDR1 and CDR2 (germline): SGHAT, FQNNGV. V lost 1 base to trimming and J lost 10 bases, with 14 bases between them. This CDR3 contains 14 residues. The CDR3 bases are TGTGCCAGCAGCTTAGTCCGAGGGCAAGGAGAGCAGTTCTTC. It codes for CASSLVRGQGEQFF.

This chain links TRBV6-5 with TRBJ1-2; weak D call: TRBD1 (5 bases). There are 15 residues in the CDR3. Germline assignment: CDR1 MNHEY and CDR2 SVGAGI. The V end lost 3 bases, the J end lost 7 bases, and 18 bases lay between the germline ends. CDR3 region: CASSYMGGGGGGYTF. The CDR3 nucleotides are TGTGCCAGCAGTTATATGGGTGGTGGGGGAGGTGGCTACACCTTC.

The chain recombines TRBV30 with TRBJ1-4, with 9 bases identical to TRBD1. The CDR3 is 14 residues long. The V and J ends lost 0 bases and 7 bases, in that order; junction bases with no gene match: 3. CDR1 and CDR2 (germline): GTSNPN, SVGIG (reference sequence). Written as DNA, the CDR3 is TGTGCCTGGAGTGTAGACAGGGGGATTGAAAAACTGTTTTTT. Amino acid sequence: CAWSVDRGIEKLFF. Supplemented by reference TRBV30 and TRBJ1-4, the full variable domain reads SQTIHQWPATLVQPVGSPLSLECTVEGTSNPNLYWYRQAAGRGLQLLFYSVGIGQISSEVPQNLSASRPQDRQFILSSKKLLLSDSGFYLCAWSVDRGIEKLFFGSGTQLSVL.

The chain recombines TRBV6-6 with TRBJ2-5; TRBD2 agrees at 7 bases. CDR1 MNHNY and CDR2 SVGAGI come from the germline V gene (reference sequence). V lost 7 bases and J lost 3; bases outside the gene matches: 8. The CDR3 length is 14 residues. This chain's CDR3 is CASNLLAGEETQYF. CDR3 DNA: TGTGCCAGCAACCTCCTGGCGGGAGAAGAGACCCAGTACTTC.

The DNA of the CDR3 is TGCGCCAGCAGCTTTGCGGGGGGCGATTCACCCCTCCACTTT. This sequence encodes CASSFAGGDSPLHF. The V and J genes are TRBV5-1 and TRBJ1-6; tentative D call: TRBD1 (6 bases). V lost 2 bases and J 8 bases, leaving 11 bases between the germline ends. Germline CDR1 and CDR2: SGHRS and YFSETQ. CDR3 length: 14 amino acids.

CDR3 nucleotide sequence: TGTGCCATCTCGGGGAATTGGGGCTATGGCTACACCTTC. As protein: CAISGNWGYGYTF. This chain links TRBV10-3 with TRBJ1-2; D remains ambiguous. Germline V gene sequence: CDR1 ENHRY, CDR2 SYGVKD. CDR3 length: 13 amino acids. V lost 8 bases to trimming and J lost 4 bases, with 14 bases between them.

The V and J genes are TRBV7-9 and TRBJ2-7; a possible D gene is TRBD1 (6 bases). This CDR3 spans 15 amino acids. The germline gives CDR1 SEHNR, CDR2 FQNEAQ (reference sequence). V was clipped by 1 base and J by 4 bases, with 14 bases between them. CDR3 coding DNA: TGTGCCAGCAGCTTAGACGGGACAAAAAATTACGAGCAGTACTTC. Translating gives CASSLDGTKNYEQYF.

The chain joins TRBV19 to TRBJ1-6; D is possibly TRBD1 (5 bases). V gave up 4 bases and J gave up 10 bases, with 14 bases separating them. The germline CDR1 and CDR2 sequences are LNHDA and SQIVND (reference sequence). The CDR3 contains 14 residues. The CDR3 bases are TGTGCCAGTAGTAATCCAGGGTTCACGTCACCCCTCCACTTT. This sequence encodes CASSNPGFTSPLHF. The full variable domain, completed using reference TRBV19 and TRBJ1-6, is DGGITQSPKYLFRKEGQNVTLSCEQNLNHDAMYWYRQDPGQGLRLIYYSQIVNDFQKGDIAEGYSVSREKKESFPLTVTSAQKNPTAFYLCASSNPGFTSPLHFGNGTRLTVT.

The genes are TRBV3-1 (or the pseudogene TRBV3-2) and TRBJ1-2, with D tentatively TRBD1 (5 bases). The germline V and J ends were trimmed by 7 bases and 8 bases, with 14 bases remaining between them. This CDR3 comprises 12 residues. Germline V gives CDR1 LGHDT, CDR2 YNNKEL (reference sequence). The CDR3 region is CASTAGSGGYTF. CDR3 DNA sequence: TGTGCCAGCACGGCAGGGTCAGGGGGCTACACCTTC.

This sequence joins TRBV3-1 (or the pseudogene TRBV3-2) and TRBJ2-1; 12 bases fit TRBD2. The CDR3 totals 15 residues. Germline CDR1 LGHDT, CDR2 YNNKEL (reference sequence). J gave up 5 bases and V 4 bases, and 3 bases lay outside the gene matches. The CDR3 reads CASSPGLAGNNEQFF. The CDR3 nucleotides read TGTGCCAGCAGCCCCGGACTAGCGGGAAACAATGAGCAGTTCTTC.

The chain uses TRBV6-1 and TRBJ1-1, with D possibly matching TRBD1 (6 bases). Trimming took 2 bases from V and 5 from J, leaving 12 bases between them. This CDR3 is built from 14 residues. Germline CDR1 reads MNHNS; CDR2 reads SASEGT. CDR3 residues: CASSESGGDTEAFF. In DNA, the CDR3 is TGTGCCAGCAGTGAATCTGGGGGCGATACTGAAGCTTTCTTT.

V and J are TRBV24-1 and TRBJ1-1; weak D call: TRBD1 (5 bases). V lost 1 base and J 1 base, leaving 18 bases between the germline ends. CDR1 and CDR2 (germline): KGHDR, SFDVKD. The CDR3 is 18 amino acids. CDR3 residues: CATSDFVGRVPENTEAFF. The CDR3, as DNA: TGTGCCACCAGTGATTTTGTTGGCAGGGTTCCGGAGAACACTGAAGCTTTCTTT.

In DNA, the CDR3 is TGCGCCAGCGGTCCCGGCGGGGGGACACCCAATGAGCAGTTCTTC. Translated: CASGPGGGTPNEQFF. This chain uses TRBV5-1 with TRBJ2-1; 8 bases align to TRBD2. The V gene end was trimmed by 7 bases and the J gene end by 6 bases; junction bases not matched to a gene: 12. Germline CDR1 reads SGHRS; CDR2 reads YFSETQ. The CDR3 sequence is 15 residues long.

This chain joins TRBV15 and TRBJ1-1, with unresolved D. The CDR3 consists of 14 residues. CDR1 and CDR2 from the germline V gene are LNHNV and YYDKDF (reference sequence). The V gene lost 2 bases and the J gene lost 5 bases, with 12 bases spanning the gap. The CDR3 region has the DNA TGTGCCACCAGCAGAATTGAATCGAGGACTGAAGCTTTCTTT. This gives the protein CATSRIESRTEAFF. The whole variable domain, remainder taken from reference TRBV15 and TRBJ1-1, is DAMVIQNPRYQVTQFGKPVTLSCSQTLNHNVMYWYQQKSSQAPKLLFHYYDKDFNNEADTPDNFQSRRPNTSFCFLDIRSPGLGDTAMYLCATSRIESRTEAFFGQGTRLTVV.

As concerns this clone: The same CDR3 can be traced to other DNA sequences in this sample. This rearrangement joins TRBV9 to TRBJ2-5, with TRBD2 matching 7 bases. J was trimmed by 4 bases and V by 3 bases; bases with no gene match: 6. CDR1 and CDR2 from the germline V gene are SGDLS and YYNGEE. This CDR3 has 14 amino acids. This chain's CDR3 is CASSDRLAGETQYF. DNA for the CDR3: TGTGCCAGCAGCGACCGACTAGCCGGAGAGACCCAGTACTTC.

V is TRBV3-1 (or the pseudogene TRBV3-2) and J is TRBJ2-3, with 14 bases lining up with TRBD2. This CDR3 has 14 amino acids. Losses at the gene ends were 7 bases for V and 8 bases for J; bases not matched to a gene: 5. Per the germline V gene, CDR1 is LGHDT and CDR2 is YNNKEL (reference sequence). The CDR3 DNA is TGTGCCAGCATCGGGACTAGCGGGAGCCGTACGCAGTATTTT. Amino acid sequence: CASIGTSGSRTQYF.

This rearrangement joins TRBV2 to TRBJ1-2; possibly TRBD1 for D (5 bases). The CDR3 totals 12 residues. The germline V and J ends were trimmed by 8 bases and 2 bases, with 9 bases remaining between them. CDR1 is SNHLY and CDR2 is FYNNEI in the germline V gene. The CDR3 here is CASFQGNYGYTF. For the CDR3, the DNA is TGTGCCAGCTTCCAGGGCAACTATGGCTACACCTTC.

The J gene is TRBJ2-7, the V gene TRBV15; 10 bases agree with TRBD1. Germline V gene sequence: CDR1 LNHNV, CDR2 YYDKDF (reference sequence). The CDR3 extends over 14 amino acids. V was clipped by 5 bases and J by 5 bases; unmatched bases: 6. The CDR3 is CATSPGQGIHEQYV. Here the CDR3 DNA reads TGTGCCACCAGCCCGGGACAGGGGATCCACGAGCAGTACGTC.

For the CDR3, the DNA is TGTGCCACCAGCCACAGCGGGACTCTCCGCACAGATACGCAGTATTTT. It is translated as CATSHSGTLRTDTQYF. J is TRBJ2-3 and V is TRBV15, with 7 bases identical to TRBD2. The CDR3 runs 16 residues. After removal of 5 bases from V and 1 base from J, the junction contained 9 bases not matched to a gene. Germline V CDR1 and CDR2: LNHNV, YYDKDF (reference sequence). The full variable domain, with the rest looked up from reference TRBV15 and TRBJ2-3, is DAMVIQNPRYQVTQFGKPVTLSCSQTLNHNVMYWYQQKSSQAPKLLFHYYDKDFNNEADTPDNFQSRRPNTSFCFLDIRSPGLGDTAMYLCATSHSGTLRTDTQYFGPGTRLTVL.